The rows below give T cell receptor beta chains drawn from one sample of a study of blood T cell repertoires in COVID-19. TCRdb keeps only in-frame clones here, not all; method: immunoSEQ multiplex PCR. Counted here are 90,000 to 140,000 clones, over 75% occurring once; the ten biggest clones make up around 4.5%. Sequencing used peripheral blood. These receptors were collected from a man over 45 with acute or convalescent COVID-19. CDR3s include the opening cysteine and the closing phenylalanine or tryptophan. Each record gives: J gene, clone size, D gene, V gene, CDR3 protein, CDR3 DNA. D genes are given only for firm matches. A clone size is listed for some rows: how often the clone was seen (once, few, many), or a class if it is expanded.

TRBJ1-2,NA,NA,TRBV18,CASWKDRGNYGYTF,TGTGCCAGCTGGAAGGACCGGGGGAACTATGGCTACACCTTC
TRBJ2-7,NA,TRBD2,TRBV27,CASRHRGLAVVRGYEQYF,TGTGCCAGCAGGCATCGTGGGCTAGCGGTTGTTAGGGGTTACGAGCAGTACTTC
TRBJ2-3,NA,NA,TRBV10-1,CASSESWQGGTQYF,TGCGCCAGCAGTGAGTCTTGGCAGGGAGGTACGCAGTATTTT
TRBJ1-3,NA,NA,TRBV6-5,CASSITGLSGNTIYF,TGTGCCAGCAGTATCACAGGGCTATCTGGAAACACCATATATTTT
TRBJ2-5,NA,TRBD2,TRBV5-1,CASSGTSGWYQETQYF,TGCGCCAGCAGCGGAACTAGCGGATGGTACCAAGAGACCCAGTACTTC
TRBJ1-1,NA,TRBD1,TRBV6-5,CASSYSSGTGFTEAFF,TGTGCCAGCAGTTACTCTTCCGGGACAGGGTTCACTGAAGCTTTCTTT
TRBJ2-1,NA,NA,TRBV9,CASPQAYNEQFF,TGTGCCAGCCCCCAGGCCTACAATGAGCAGTTCTTC
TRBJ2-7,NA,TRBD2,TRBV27,CASSLQPGTSVYEQYF,TGTGCCAGCAGTTTGCAACCCGGGACTAGCGTCTACGAGCAGTACTTC
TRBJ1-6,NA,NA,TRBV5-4,CASSLAAGAGSPLHF,TGTGCCAGCAGCTTGGCGGCAGGGGCGGGTTCACCCCTCCACTTT
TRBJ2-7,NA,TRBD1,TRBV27,CASSLIPGQGFTYEQYF,TGTGCCAGCAGTTTGATACCGGGACAGGGGTTTACCTACGAGCAGTACTTC
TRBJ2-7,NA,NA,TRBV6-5,CASSYSTRVYEQYF,TGTGCCAGCAGTTACTCGACTAGGGTTTACGAGCAGTACTTC
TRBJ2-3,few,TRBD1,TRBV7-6,CASSSKQGADTQYF,TGTGCCAGCAGCTCAAAACAGGGGGCCGATACGCAGTATTTT
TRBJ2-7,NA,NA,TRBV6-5,CASSYFPRSPTYEQYF,TGTGCCAGCAGTTACTTCCCTCGGTCCCCTACCTACGAGCAGTACTTC
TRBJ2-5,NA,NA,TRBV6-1,CASSEVRELGVLETQYF,TGTGCCAGCAGTGAAGTCCGAGAGCTAGGAGTGTTAGAGACCCAGTACTTC
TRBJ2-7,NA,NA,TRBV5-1,CASSFAGTYEQYF,TGCGCCAGCAGCTTTGCGGGAACCTACGAGCAGTACTTC
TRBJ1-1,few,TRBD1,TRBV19,CASSTRTGRSIMDTEAFF,TGTGCCAGTAGTACGAGGACAGGGAGGAGCATTATGGACACTGAAGCTTTCTTT
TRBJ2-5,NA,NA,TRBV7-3,CASSPSYQQETQYF,TGTGCCAGCAGCCCCAGTTACCAGCAAGAGACCCAGTACTTC